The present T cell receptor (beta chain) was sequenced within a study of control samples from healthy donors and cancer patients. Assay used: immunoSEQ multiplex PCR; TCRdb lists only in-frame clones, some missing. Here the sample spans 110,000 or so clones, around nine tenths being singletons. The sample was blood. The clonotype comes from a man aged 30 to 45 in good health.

CDR3 sequence: CASSQPKDRAQNTEAFF. The CDR3 DNA reads as TGCGCCAGCAGCCAACCAAAGGACAGGGCCCAGAACACTGAAGCTTTCTTT. The rearrangement uses TRBV4-1 and TRBJ1-1; 8 bases are a match to TRBD1. CDR1 and CDR2 (germline): MGHRA, YSYEKL. The CDR3 runs to 17 residues. V was pared by 2 bases and J by 1 base, with 9 bases of the junction left unmatched.